This T cell receptor beta chain originates from a study of Graves' ophthalmopathy and Graves' hyperthyroidism. The authors amplified TCR beta CDR3 regions, and they did so from RNA transcripts for repertoire sequencing. The authors performed first-round RT-PCR with HTBI primers and then a second-round multiplex PCR. TCRdb reanalysed the multiplex PCR reads using MiXCR and keeps one entry per CDR3 protein. The sample includes roughly 220,000 distinct CDR3 sequences, around 50% seen only once; the top ten take approximately 51%. Under 3 months in duration, the ophthalmopathy in affected donors had moderate-to-severe activity, CAS ≥3 and NOSPECS ≥4. The CDR3 spans 19 residues. Germline values: CDR1 WNHNN, CDR2 SYGVQD (reference sequence). V dropped 5 bases and J dropped 5; count of bases not matched to a gene: 19.

Sequencing input: peripheral blood. This TCR derives from an adult man with Graves' ophthalmopathy. The genes are TRBV10-1 and TRBJ2-7; 12 positions agree with TRBD1. CDR3 loop: CASSMGQGALGYEAHEQYF. The CDR3 nucleotides are TGCGCCAGCAGTATGGGACAGGGGGCGCTTGGTTACGAAGCCCACGAGCAGTACTTC.